The present T cell receptor (beta chain) was sequenced within a study of radiation and T cells in renal cell carcinoma. Whole-study context: Nephrectomy followed 15 Gy stereotactic body radiation by 4 weeks.

There are 14 residues in the CDR3. V shed 2 bases and J 1 base; nucleotides not matched to a gene: 1. The germline gives CDR1 MNHNS, CDR2 SASEGT. Time point defined: blood 2 weeks post-SBRT. Treatment described: 15 Gy SBRT to primary tumor, nephrectomy 4 weeks later. Serial blood draws occurred at baseline and 2 and 4 weeks post-SBRT. Profiled with immunoSEQ multiplex PCR; TCRdb holds only in-frame clones, not every one. This sample yields 120,000 or so clones, of which more than 70% are seen a single time; 5.8% belongs to the top ten. A note on this clone: Antigen specificity is unknown. Distinct nucleotide sequences in the sample also encode this CDR3.

Findings and limits, study-wide: Top tumor clonotypes rose in blood 2 weeks post-radiation, then contracted.

The sample in question was blood, obtained from a patient whose treatment included radiotherapy and nephrectomy. The J gene is TRBJ2-5, the V gene TRBV6-1, with 7 bases lining up with TRBD1. The TCR originated in a woman in her 70s with renal cell carcinoma. CDR3 sequence reads: CASSESGGQETQYF. For the CDR3, the DNA is TGTGCCAGCAGTGAATCAGGGGGCCAAGAGACCCAGTACTTC.